The source of this TCR beta chain is a study of blood T cell repertoires in COVID-19. About the research overall: The samples span acute and convalescent COVID-19 from the United States, Italy and Spain.

Per the original data handling: How many nucleated cells were present was estimated from reference gene primer amplification. Generated by immunoSEQ multiplex PCR, the TCRdb table keeps only in-frame clones and is missing some. The V and J calls and clone size come from that table; D and trimming were worked out from the DNA. The repertoire holds 110,000 to 150,000 clones, with more than 75% as singletons. This CDR3 has 14 residues. J lost 8 bases, V lost 6 bases, and 8 bases had no gene match. Germline assignment: CDR1 MNHEY and CDR2 SVGAGI. The receptor comes from a man aged 60 to 75 with acute or convalescent COVID-19. The sequenced sample was peripheral blood. The rearrangement joins TRBV6-5 to TRBJ1-4, with TRBD1 identical over 8 bases. DNA of the CDR3: TGTGCCAGCAGGGGTACAGGGGGTGGGGAAAAACTGTTTTTT. Translation gives CASRGTGGGEKLFF.